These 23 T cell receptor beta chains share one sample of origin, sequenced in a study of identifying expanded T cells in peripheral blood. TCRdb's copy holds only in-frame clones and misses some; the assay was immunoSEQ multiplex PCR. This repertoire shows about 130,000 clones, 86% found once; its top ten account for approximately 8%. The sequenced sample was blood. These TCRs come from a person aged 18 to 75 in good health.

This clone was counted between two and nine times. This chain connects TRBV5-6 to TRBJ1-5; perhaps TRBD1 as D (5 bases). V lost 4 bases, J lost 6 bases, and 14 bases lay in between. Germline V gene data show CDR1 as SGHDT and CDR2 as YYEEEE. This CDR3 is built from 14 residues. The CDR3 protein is CASSPKGLSQPQHF. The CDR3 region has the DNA TGTGCCAGCAGCCCAAAGGGACTTTCTCAGCCCCAGCATTTT.

This CDR3 reads CASSKASRDFVHYEQYF. Written as DNA, the CDR3 is TGTGCCAGCAGCAAAGCATCGCGGGATTTTGTTCACTACGAGCAGTACTTC. The chain joins TRBV21-1 to TRBJ2-7; the DNA was not used to check the table's D call, TRBD2. TRBV21-1 is a pseudogene. CDR3 size: 17 residues.

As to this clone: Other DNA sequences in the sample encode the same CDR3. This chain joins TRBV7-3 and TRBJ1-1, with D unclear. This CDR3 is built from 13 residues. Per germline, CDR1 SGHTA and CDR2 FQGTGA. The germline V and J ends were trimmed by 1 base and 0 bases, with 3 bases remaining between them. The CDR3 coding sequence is TGTGCCAGCAGCTTAAGCATGAACACTGAAGCTTTCTTT. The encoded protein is CASSLSMNTEAFF.

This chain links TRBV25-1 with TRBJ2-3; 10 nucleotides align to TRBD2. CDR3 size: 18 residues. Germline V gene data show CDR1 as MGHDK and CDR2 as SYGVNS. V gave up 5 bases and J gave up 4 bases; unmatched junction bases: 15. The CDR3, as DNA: TGTGCCAGCAGTCAGGGCCCAACTCTAGCGGGAGAGTCAGATACGCAGTATTTT. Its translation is CASSQGPTLAGESDTQYF.

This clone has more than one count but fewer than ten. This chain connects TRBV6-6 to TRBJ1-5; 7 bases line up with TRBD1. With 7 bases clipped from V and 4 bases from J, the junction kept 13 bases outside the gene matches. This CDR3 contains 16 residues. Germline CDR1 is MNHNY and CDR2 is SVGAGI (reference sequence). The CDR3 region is CASTKAAETGNQPQHF. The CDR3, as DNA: TGTGCCAGCACCAAGGCAGCGGAGACAGGGAATCAGCCCCAGCATTTT.

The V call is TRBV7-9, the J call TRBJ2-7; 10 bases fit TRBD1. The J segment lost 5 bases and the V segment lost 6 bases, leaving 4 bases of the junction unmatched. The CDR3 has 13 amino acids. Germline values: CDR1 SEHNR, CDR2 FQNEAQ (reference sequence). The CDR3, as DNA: TGTGCCAGCAGTTGGGACAGGGGAAACGAGCAGTACTTC. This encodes CASSWDRGNEQYF.

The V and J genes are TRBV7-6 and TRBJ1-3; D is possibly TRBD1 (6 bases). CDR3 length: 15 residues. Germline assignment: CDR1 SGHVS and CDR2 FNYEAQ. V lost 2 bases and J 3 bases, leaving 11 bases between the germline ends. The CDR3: CASSLRAGVGNTIYF. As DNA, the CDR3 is TGTGCCAGCAGCTTAAGGGCAGGGGTTGGAAACACCATATATTTT.

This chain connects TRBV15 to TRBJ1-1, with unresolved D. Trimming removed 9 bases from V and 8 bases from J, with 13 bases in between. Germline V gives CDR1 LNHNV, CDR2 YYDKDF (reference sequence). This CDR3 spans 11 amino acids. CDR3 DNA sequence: TGTGCCACAAGGAGGCATACAGAAGCTTTCTTT. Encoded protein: CATRRHTEAFF.

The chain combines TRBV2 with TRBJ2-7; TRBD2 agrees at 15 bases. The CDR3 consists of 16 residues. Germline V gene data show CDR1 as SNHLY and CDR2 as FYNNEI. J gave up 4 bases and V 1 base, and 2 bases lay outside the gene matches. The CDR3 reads CASSEEGTSGRYEQYF. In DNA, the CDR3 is TGTGCCAGCAGTGAAGAGGGGACTAGCGGGAGGTACGAGCAGTACTTC.

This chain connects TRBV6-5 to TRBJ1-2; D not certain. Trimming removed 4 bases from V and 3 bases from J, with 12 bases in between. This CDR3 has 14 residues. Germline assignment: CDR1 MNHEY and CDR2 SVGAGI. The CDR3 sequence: CASSLSGVDYGYTF. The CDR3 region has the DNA TGTGCCAGCAGTTTGTCCGGGGTTGACTATGGCTACACCTTC.

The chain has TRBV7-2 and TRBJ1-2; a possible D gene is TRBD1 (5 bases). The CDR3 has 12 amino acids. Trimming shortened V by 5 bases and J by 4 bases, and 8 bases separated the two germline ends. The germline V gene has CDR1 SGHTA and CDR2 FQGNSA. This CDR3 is CASSVDSYGYTF. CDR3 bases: TGTGCCAGCAGCGTCGACAGCTATGGCTACACCTTC.

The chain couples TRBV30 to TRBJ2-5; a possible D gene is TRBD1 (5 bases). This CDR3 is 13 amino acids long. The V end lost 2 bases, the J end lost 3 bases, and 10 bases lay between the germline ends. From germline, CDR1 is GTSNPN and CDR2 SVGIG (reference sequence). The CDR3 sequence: CAWSQGLKETQYF. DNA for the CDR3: TGTGCCTGGAGTCAGGGTCTTAAAGAGACCCAGTACTTC.

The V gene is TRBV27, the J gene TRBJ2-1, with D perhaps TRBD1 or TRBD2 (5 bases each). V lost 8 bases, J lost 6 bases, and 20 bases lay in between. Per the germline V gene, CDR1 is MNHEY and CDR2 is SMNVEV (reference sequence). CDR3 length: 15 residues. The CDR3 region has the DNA TGTGCCAGCTCCTCAAATCCGGGACGGCGCAATGAGCAGTTCTTC. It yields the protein CASSSNPGRRNEQFF.

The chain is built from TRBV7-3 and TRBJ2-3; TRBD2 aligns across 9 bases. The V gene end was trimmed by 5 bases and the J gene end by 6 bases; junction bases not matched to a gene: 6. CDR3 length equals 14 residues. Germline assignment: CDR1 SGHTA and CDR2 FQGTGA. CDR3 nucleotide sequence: TGTGCCAGCAGCCAGATAGCGGGGGTCGATACGCAGTATTTT. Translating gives CASSQIAGVDTQYF.

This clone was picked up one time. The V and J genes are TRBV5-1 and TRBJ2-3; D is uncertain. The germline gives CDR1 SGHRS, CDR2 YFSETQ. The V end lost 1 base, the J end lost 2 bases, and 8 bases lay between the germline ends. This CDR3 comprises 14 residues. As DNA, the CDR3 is TGCGCCAGCAGCTTGTATGGGGTCACAGATACGCAGTATTTT. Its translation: CASSLYGVTDTQYF.

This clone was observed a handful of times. CDR3 sequence reads: CASRGQGHEQYF. CDR3 DNA sequence: TGTGCCAGCAGGGGACAGGGCCACGAGCAGTACTTC. The rearrangement uses TRBV2 and TRBJ2-7; 9 bases align to TRBD1. The J segment lost 5 bases and the V segment lost 6 bases, leaving 2 bases of the junction unmatched. The germline gives CDR1 SNHLY, CDR2 FYNNEI. There are 12 residues in the CDR3.

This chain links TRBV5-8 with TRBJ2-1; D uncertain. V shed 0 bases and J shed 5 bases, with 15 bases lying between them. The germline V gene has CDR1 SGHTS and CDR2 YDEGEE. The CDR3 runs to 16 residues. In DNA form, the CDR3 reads TGTGCCAGCAGCTTGGTTGTATCTGGGTTTGACAATGAGCAGTTCTTC. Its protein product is CASSLVVSGFDNEQFF.

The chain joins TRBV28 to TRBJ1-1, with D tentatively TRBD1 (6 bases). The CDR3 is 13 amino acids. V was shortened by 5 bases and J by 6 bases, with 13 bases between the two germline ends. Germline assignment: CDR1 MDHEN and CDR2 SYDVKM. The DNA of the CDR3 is TGTGCCAGCAGTCCCCGGACAGCCGCTGAAGCTTTCTTT. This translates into CASSPRTAAEAFF.

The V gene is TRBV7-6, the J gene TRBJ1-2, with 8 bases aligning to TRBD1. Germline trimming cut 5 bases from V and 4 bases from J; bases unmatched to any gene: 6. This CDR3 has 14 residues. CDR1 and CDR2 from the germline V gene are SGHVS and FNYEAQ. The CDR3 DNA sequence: TGTGCCAGCAGCCCAACAGGGGGTGGCTATGGCTACACCTTC. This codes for CASSPTGGGYGYTF.

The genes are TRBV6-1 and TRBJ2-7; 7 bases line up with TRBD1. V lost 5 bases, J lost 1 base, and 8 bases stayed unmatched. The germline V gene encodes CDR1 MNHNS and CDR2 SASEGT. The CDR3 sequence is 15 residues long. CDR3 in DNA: TGTGCCAGCAGTCCCGACAGGGAAATGTCCTACGAGCAGTACTTC. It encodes CASSPDREMSYEQYF.

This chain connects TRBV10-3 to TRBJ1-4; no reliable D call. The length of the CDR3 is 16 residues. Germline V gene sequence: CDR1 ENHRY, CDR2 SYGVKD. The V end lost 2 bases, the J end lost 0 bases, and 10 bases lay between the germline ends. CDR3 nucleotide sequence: TGTGCCATCAGTGAGGACAACAGTGCAACTAATGAAAAACTGTTTTTT. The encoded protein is CAISEDNSATNEKLFF.

CDR3 amino acids: CASSIGTGGPGTGELFF. As DNA, the CDR3 is TGTGCCAGTAGTATCGGGACGGGGGGGCCGGGCACCGGGGAGCTGTTTTTT. The chain joins TRBV19 to TRBJ2-2, with 8 bases identical to TRBD2. Germline trimming cut 3 bases from V and 4 bases from J; bases unmatched to any gene: 10. The CDR3 covers 17 residues. Germline lookup yields CDR1 LNHDA and CDR2 SQIVND (reference sequence).

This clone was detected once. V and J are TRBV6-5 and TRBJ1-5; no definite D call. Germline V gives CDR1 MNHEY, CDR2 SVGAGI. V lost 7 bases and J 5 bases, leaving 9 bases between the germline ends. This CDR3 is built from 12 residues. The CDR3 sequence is CASTHLYQPQHF. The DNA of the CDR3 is TGTGCCAGCACCCACTTGTATCAGCCCCAGCATTTT.